This TCR beta chain was documented in a study of T cell responses to AZD1222 COVID-19 vaccine. The wider study: Recipients boosted at about 4 weeks or about 12 weeks are pooled.

Libraries were prepared by immunoSEQ multiplex PCR; TCRdb keeps only in-frame clonotypes and omits some of them. The sample lists approximately 170,000 clones; roughly nine tenths were seen once. As concerns this clone: As yet, its antigen is unknown.

Findings of the study overall: There were repertoire samples only from the period after the peak T cell response.

The CDR3 is 13 residues long. V lost 4 bases, J lost 5 bases, and 11 bases lay in between. The germline V gene encodes CDR1 MNHNS and CDR2 SASEGT. This chain connects TRBV6-1 to TRBJ1-1, with D possibly TRBD1 on 5 matching bases. The sample in question was peripheral blood, obtained on day 0 of AZD1222 vaccination. This receptor was taken from an adult in good health. The CDR3 DNA follows: TGTGCCAGCAGTGCGACAGTGGGGACTGAAGCTTTCTTT. It encodes CASSATVGTEAFF.